These T cell receptor beta chains were read from a single sample in a study of blood T cell repertoires in COVID-19. Assay: immunoSEQ multiplex PCR; the TCRdb copy retains only in-frame clones and omits some. Among some 140,000 clones listed, roughly 80% were seen once. Sequencing was performed on peripheral blood. The origin of the receptors is a woman between 55 and 75 years old with acute or convalescent COVID-19. CDR3s include the opening cysteine and the closing phenylalanine or tryptophan. Each record gives: J gene, V gene, D gene, clone size, CDR3 DNA, CDR3 protein. A D gene is named only where the DNA matches it firmly. Size is stated for part of the rows, as once, few or many counts, or as a class when the clone is expanded.

TRBJ1-1 | TRBV29-1 | TRBD1 | once | TGCAGCGCCCGGAAGGGGGCCGGCACTGAAGCTTTCTTT | CSARKGAGTEAFF
TRBJ2-7 | TRBV5-1 | . | . | TGCGCCAGCAGCCCCGAAGGGAGGTGGCAGTACTTC | CASSPEGRWQYF
TRBJ1-1 | TRBV5-1 | TRBD1 | once | TGCGCCAGCAGTCAACAGGGGCCGAACACTGAAGCTTTCTTT | CASSQQGPNTEAFF
TRBJ1-3 | TRBV12-3/TRBV12-4 | TRBD1 | . | TGTGCCAGCAGTTTGGGACAGGGGACCACCATATATTTT | CASSLGQGTTIYF
TRBJ1-2 | TRBV6-6 | TRBD1 | . | TGTGCCAGCAACTCAGGGGGCAACTATGGCTACACCTTC | CASNSGGNYGYTF
TRBJ2-1 | TRBV4-1 | TRBD1 | . | TGCGCCAGCAGCCATTTGCCTCCGGGACAGGCGTACAATGAGCAGTTCTTC | CASSHLPPGQAYNEQFF
TRBJ1-1 | TRBV5-1 | . | . | TGCGCCAGCAGAGGGGTTCTTGACACTGAAGCTTTCTTT | CASRGVLDTEAFF
TRBJ1-6 | TRBV2 | . | . | TGTGCCAGCACTATGGCAGGAGGTGGGTCCTATAATTCACCCCTCCACTTT | CASTMAGGGSYNSPLHF
TRBJ1-4 | TRBV6-5 | . | . | TGTGCCAGCCGCCAGCGTAATGAAAAACTGTTTTTT | CASRQRNEKLFF
TRBJ1-2 | TRBV3-1/TRBV3-2 | . | . | TGTGCCAGCAGCCAAGATCGGGGGAATGGGGGCTACACCTTC | CASSQDRGNGGYTF
TRBJ1-5 | TRBV5-1 | . | . | TGCGCCAGCAGCCCAGGGGAGAATCAGCCCCAGCATTTT | CASSPGENQPQHF
TRBJ2-1 | TRBV11-2 | TRBD2 | . | TGTGCCAGCAGCCTCCTAACTAGCGGGCAGGAGCAGTTCTTC | CASSLLTSGQEQFF
TRBJ1-1 | TRBV7-9 | . | once | TGTGCCAGCAGCTTGGGGGCCGTCGAGGCTTTCTTT | CASSLGAVEAFF
TRBJ2-3 | TRBV28 | TRBD2 | once | TGTGCCAGCAGCTCACGGGGGGGCCGGACAGATACGCAGTATTTT | CASSSRGGRTDTQYF
TRBJ1-1 | TRBV5-1 | . | . | TGCGCCAGCACCCCCGGAGGCCCTGGGACTGAAGCTTTCTTT | CASTPGGPGTEAFF
TRBJ1-2 | TRBV18 | . | . | TGTGCCAGCTCACCACTCTCACTAATTAACTATGGCTACACCTTC | CASSPLSLINYGYTF
TRBJ1-5 | TRBV2 | . | . | TGTGCCAGCAGTGTGCAGGGTAGCAATCAGCCCCAGCATTTT | CASSVQGSNQPQHF
TRBJ2-1 | TRBV18 | TRBD1 | . | TGTGCCAGCTCACCTTCGGGACAGGGGGCCAATGAGCAGTTCTTC | CASSPSGQGANEQFF
TRBJ2-5 | TRBV7-2 | . | . | TGTGCCAGCAGCTTACCGAGGGAAGAGACCCAGTACTTC | CASSLPREETQYF
TRBJ1-2 | TRBV4-1 | . | . | TGCGCCAGCAGCCAAGCAGTCCTCTATGGCTACACCTTC | CASSQAVLYGYTF
TRBJ1-2 | TRBV19 | . | . | TGTGCCAGTAGTATAGGCGCAGGACAGTTCTATGGCTACACCTTC | CASSIGAGQFYGYTF
TRBJ1-2 | TRBV5-1 | . | . | TGCGCCAGCAGCTTGACAGGGTTGGATGGCTACACCTTC | CASSLTGLDGYTF
TRBJ2-1 | TRBV9 | . | . | TGTGCCAGCAGGCTGGGGGGTGAGCAGTTCTTC | CASRLGGEQFF
TRBJ1-1 | TRBV5-1 | . | . | TGCGCCAGCAGCCCCGGTCGAGAGGCGCACACTGAAGCTTTCTTT | CASSPGREAHTEAFF
TRBJ1-1 | TRBV2 | . | . | TGTGCCAGCTCGCCGCGGGGAAACATGAACACTGAAGCTTTCTTT | CASSPRGNMNTEAFF
TRBJ1-3 | TRBV5-5 | . | . | TGTGCCAGCAGCCCAACGGGACAAAGACTAGGAAACACCATATATTTT | CASSPTGQRLGNTIYF
TRBJ1-6 | TRBV7-8 | . | . | TGTGCCAGCAGCTACGCCGTGGGGAGTCGCGGTTCACCCCTCCACTTT | CASSYAVGSRGSPLHF
TRBJ1-6 | TRBV7-2 | . | . | TGTGCCAGCAGCCGACAGTGGAATTCACCCCTCCACTTT | CASSRQWNSPLHF
TRBJ2-5 | TRBV5-1 | . | few | TGCGCCAGCAGCTTGGCCACGTTCGCCGGGGAGACCCAGTACTTC | CASSLATFAGETQYF
TRBJ1-1 | TRBV7-8 | . | . | TGTGCCAGCAGCTTAGCGCTAGGGGGTGAAGCTTTCTTT | CASSLALGGEAFF
TRBJ1-1 | TRBV18 | . | . | TGTGCCAGCTCACCCCGGGGAGGATCGAACACTGAAGCTTTCTTT | CASSPRGGSNTEAFF
TRBJ1-4 | TRBV19 | TRBD1 | many | TGTGCCAGTGAGGACAGGTTTAATGAAAAACTGTTTTTT | CASEDRFNEKLFF
TRBJ2-5 | TRBV6-2/TRBV6-3 | . | few | TGTGCCAGCAGCAAGGACTGGGCAGAGACCCAGTACTTC | CASSKDWAETQYF
TRBJ1-1 | TRBV27 | . | . | TGTGCCAGCAGCCCGCGGGGGACTGAAGCTTTCTTT | CASSPRGTEAFF
TRBJ1-2 | TRBV2 | TRBD1 | . | TGTGCCAGCAGTGAATCCACAGGGGGCGCAGGCTATGGCTACACCTTC | CASSESTGGAGYGYTF
TRBJ2-1 | TRBV28 | TRBD2 | . | TGTGCCAGCATAGGCGGGGGGTCCTACAATGAGCAGTTCTTC | CASIGGGSYNEQFF
TRBJ1-6 | TRBV2 | . | . | TGTGCCAGCAGGGGAAACAGGGACTCCTATAATTCACCCCTCCACTTT | CASRGNRDSYNSPLHF
TRBJ2-1 | TRBV10-1 | . | . | TGCGCCAGCAGTGGTAGAGGGCCGGGGGACAATGAGCAGTTCTTC | CASSGRGPGDNEQFF
TRBJ1-6 | TRBV27 | . | . | TGTGCCAGCAGTTACCTGGTAGATTCACCCCTCCACTTT | CASSYLVDSPLHF
TRBJ1-1 | TRBV12-3/TRBV12-4 | TRBD1 | . | TGTGCCAGCAGCGTAGGGGGACAGAGGGCTTTCTTT | CASSVGGQRAFF
TRBJ2-1 | TRBV6-5 | TRBD1 | . | TGTGCCATACGATCGGGACAGGGGGCTTGGGAGCAGTTCTTC | CAIRSGQGAWEQFF
TRBJ1-2 | TRBV7-9 | . | . | TGTGCCAGCAGCCTCACCAGCGGGCCTCTCCGGGATGGCTACACCTTC | CASSLTSGPLRDGYTF
TRBJ2-7 | TRBV29-1 | . | . | TGCAGCGTTGAAGAGAGGCAGGGGCAATCCTACGAGCAGTACTTC | CSVEERQGQSYEQYF
TRBJ2-1 | TRBV5-4 | . | . | TGTGCCAGCAGCCCACCCGGACAGATTGGGAACAATGAGCAGTTCTTC | CASSPPGQIGNNEQFF
TRBJ1-1 | TRBV18 | . | . | TGTGCCAGCTCACCACGAGGGGGGAACACTGAAGCTTTCTTT | CASSPRGGNTEAFF
TRBJ1-2 | TRBV7-6 | . | few | TGTGCCAGCAGCCCGGGGGGGAGCTATGGCTACACCTTC | CASSPGGSYGYTF
TRBJ1-5 | TRBV28 | . | . | TGTGCCAGCAGCTCCGGGGTGAATCAGCCCCAGCATTTT | CASSSGVNQPQHF
TRBJ1-2 | TRBV29-1 | . | once | TGCAGCGTTGGGGGCAGGGGCTATGGCTACACCTTC | CSVGGRGYGYTF
TRBJ2-5 | TRBV6-6 | . | . | TGTGCCAGCAGTGCCGGTTGGGCGAAGCGGGAGACCCAGTACTTC | CASSAGWAKRETQYF
TRBJ1-1 | TRBV7-6 | . | once | TGTGCCAGCAGCTTAGGTATGAACACTGAAGCTTTCTTT | CASSLGMNTEAFF
TRBJ1-2 | TRBV12-3/TRBV12-4 | . | . | TGTGCCAGCAGTTCCTCCCCCCTCCCTGGCTACACCTTC | CASSSSPLPGYTF
TRBJ1-1 | TRBV7-9 | TRBD1 | few | TGTGCCAGCAGCTTAGCGTTTTCAGGTTCCCACAGGGGAAACACTGAAGCTTTCTTT | CASSLAFSGSHRGNTEAFF
TRBJ2-5 | TRBV28 | . | . | TGTGCCAGCAGTTTCCTTCAGGGCCCACAAGAGACCCAGTACTTC | CASSFLQGPQETQYF
TRBJ1-2 | TRBV6-5 | . | . | TGTGCCAGCTGGCAAGGGGTAAATGGCTACACCTTC | CASWQGVNGYTF
TRBJ1-5 | TRBV19 | . | few | TGTGCCAGTAGTATAGATGGACAGCCCTTGAATCAGCCCCAGCATTTT | CASSIDGQPLNQPQHF
TRBJ2-1 | TRBV7-2 | . | . | TGTGCCAGCAGCTTAGTCGGGACCTACAATGAGCAGTTCTTC | CASSLVGTYNEQFF
TRBJ1-2 | TRBV5-1 | TRBD1 | . | TGCGCCAGCAGGCGACAGGGCGGCTACACCTTC | CASRRQGGYTF
TRBJ2-2 | TRBV10-3 | TRBD2 | . | TGTGCCATCAGCCGACTAGCGGCCGGGGAGCTGTTTTTT | CAISRLAAGELFF
TRBJ2-7 | TRBV10-3 | TRBD1 | . | TGTGCCATTCGGGACAGGGGGTTATACGAGCAGTACTTC | CAIRDRGLYEQYF